Following are 13 T cell receptor beta chains from one sample sequenced in a study of CD8 T cells in ankylosing spondylitis. TCRdb re-analysed the 5' RACE reads in MiXCR, keeping a single row per CDR3 protein. The sample has some 140,000 distinct CDR3 sequences; about an eighth are singletons. Material: blood, either unsorted or a sorted T cell fraction (not recorded which). These receptors were obtained from a female donor with ankylosing spondylitis or in good health (not recorded which).

This rearrangement joins TRBV10-3 to TRBJ2-3, with D tentatively TRBD2 (6 bases). Germline V gives CDR1 ENHRY, CDR2 SYGVKD. This CDR3 has 12 residues. V gave up 8 bases and J gave up 0 bases, with 6 bases separating them. The CDR3 is CAIGGSTDTQYF. DNA for the CDR3: TGTGCCATCGGGGGGAGCACAGATACGCAGTATTTT.

The sample holds one count of this clonotype. This could be a read error, since a much larger clone is one nucleotide away. This chain links TRBV29-1 with TRBJ2-7; no clear D gene. The germline V gene has CDR1 SQVTM and CDR2 ANQGSEA. This CDR3 has 14 amino acids. V lost 7 bases, J lost 5 bases, and 21 bases lay in between. CDR3 DNA sequence: TGCAGCGCCGCCCAATTGGACGCGGTGAACGAGCAGTACTTC. This translates into CSAAQLDAVNEQYF.

The sample holds many counts of this clonotype. J is TRBJ2-1 and V is TRBV5-6; D remains ambiguous. Trimming took 4 bases from V and 10 from J, leaving 12 bases between them. The CDR3 contains 12 residues. Germline CDR1 reads SGHDT; CDR2 reads YYEEEE. CDR3 in amino acids: CASSKTTHEQFF. CDR3 nucleotide sequence: TGTGCCAGCAGCAAGACCACGCACGAGCAGTTCTTC.

This clonotype was detected ten times or more. The rearrangement uses TRBV9 and TRBJ1-6; tentative D call: TRBD1 (5 bases). CDR3 length equals 17 residues. Germline assignment: CDR1 SGDLS and CDR2 YYNGEE. Trimming pared 0 bases from V and 0 bases from J, leaving 10 bases between. CDR3 sequence: CASSVAAGSSYNSPLHF. The CDR3 coding sequence is TGTGCCAGCAGCGTAGCGGCAGGGAGCTCCTATAATTCACCCCTCCACTTT.

This clonotype was seen at least ten times. The chain links TRBV5-1 to TRBJ2-5, with TRBD2 identical over 8 bases. The CDR3 loop spans 15 amino acids. CDR1 SGHRS and CDR2 YFSETQ come from the germline V gene. The V and J ends lost 4 bases and 5 bases, in that order; junction bases with no gene match: 10. The CDR3, as DNA: TGCGCCAGCAGCCGCAGCGGGGGAGGTCAGGAGACCCAGTACTTC. Its translation is CASSRSGGGQETQYF.

This clonotype was detected ten times or more. The rearrangement links TRBV29-1 to TRBJ2-1; maybe TRBD2 (5 bases). Trimming shortened V by 1 base and J by 4 bases, and 11 bases separated the two germline ends. Germline V CDR1 and CDR2: SQVTM, ANQGSEA. This CDR3 is built from 14 residues. CDR3 sequence: CSVEGQRQYNEQFF. The CDR3 DNA sequence: TGCAGCGTTGAAGGCCAGCGGCAGTACAATGAGCAGTTCTTC.

The table lists this clonotype with many counts. J is TRBJ2-5 and V is TRBV28; D tentatively reads TRBD1 or TRBD2 (5 bases each). The CDR3 is 14 residues long. Trimming shortened V by 2 bases and J by 5 bases, and 12 bases separated the two germline ends. Germline V lookup: CDR1 MDHEN, CDR2 SYDVKM. The CDR3 loop reads CASSLGGHGETQYF. The CDR3 region has the DNA TGTGCCAGCAGTTTAGGGGGTCACGGGGAGACCCAGTACTTC.

This clonotype was picked up a small number of times. J is TRBJ2-3 and V is TRBV11-2; possible D gene TRBD1, 6 bases. The germline V and J ends were trimmed by 0 bases and 5 bases, with 18 bases remaining between them. The CDR3 is made up of 17 amino acids. In germline, CDR1 is SGHAT, CDR2 FQNNGV. The CDR3 here is CASSLDIGPQGRDTQYF. In DNA form, the CDR3 reads TGTGCCAGCAGCTTAGATATAGGACCCCAGGGGAGAGATACGCAGTATTTT. The full variable domain, with the rest looked up from reference TRBV11-2 and TRBJ2-3, is EAGVAQSPRYKIIEKRQSVAFWCNPISGHATLYWYQQILGQGPKLLIQFQNNGVVDDSQLPKDRFSAERLKGVDSTLKIQPAKLEDSAVYLCASSLDIGPQGRDTQYFGPGTRLTVL.

The chain has TRBV10-3 and TRBJ2-4; the D is unclear. V lost 4 bases and J lost 0, with 7 bases in between. CDR3 length: 14 amino acids. The germline V gene has CDR1 ENHRY and CDR2 SYGVKD. CDR3 loop: CAISGPLAKNIQYF. CDR3 coding DNA: TGTGCCATCAGTGGGCCGCTAGCCAAAAACATTCAGTACTTC.

The chain joins TRBV2 to TRBJ1-1; D gene ambiguous. The CDR3 runs to 13 residues. The V end was cut by 7 bases, the J end by 1 base, with 10 bases between. The germline gives CDR1 SNHLY, CDR2 FYNNEI. In nucleotides, the CDR3 is TGTGCCAGCAAAAAGGACCGGAACACTGAAGCTTTCTTT. Residues: CASKKDRNTEAFF.

The chain recombines TRBV13 with TRBJ1-5; D unresolved. V lost 5 bases and J lost 7, with 15 bases in between. The germline V gene encodes CDR1 PRHDT and CDR2 FYEKMQ (reference sequence). CDR3 length equals 14 residues. CDR3 DNA: TGTGCCAGCAGCGTACGTGGAGGGTCACAGCCCCAGCATTTT. It translates to CASSVRGGSQPQHF. Together with reference TRBV13 and TRBJ1-5, the CDR3 gives the full variable domain: AAGVIQSPRHLIKEKRETATLKCYPIPRHDTVYWYQQGPGQDPQFLISFYEKMQSDKGSIPDRFSAQQFSDYHSELNMSSLELGDSALYFCASSVRGGSQPQHFGDGTRLSIL.

This clonotype was seen many times. This chain uses TRBV10-1 with TRBJ2-1, with D perhaps TRBD1 or TRBD2 (6 bases each). This CDR3 contains 14 residues. Germline V gene data show CDR1 as WNHNN and CDR2 as SYGVQD (reference sequence). Trimming pared 0 bases from V and 7 bases from J, leaving 10 bases between. The CDR3 DNA follows: TGCGCCAGCAGTGAGTCGGGGGGCACGAATGAGCAGTTCTTC. Translating it yields CASSESGGTNEQFF.

This clonotype showed up many times. This chain links TRBV5-1 with TRBJ1-2; possibly TRBD1 for D (6 bases). V lost 4 bases and J 2 bases, leaving 12 bases between the germline ends. CDR3 length equals 14 residues. From germline, CDR1 is SGHRS and CDR2 YFSETQ. CDR3 DNA: TGCGCCAGCAGCCCGGGGGGCGCGAACTATGGCTACACCTTC. Translating it yields CASSPGGANYGYTF. Full variable domain (rest looked up from reference TRBV5-1 and TRBJ1-2): KAGVTQTPRYLIKTRGQQVTLSCSPISGHRSVSWYQQTPGQGLQFLFEYFSETQRNKGNFPGRFSGRQFSNSRSEMNVSTLELGDSALYLCASSPGGANYGYTFGSGTRLTVV.